These T cell receptor beta chains were read from a single sample in a study of T cell responses to AZD1222 COVID-19 vaccine. Here immunoSEQ multiplex PCR was the method, and the copy in TCRdb shows in-frame clones only, minus some. The sample carries around 130,000 clones, 86% recorded once. The sequencing used peripheral blood, collected 28 days after the second AZD1222 dose. Source of these receptors: an adult who received the AZD1222 COVID-19 vaccine. CDR3s include the opening cysteine and the closing phenylalanine or tryptophan. The D gene is left open where the match is weak. Expanded clones are given a class, and other clones once, few, many or no size at all.

J,size,D,V,DNA,CDR3
TRBJ1-6,few,.,TRBV30,TGTGCCTGGAGTCAACTTCTTGCTAATTCACCCCTCCACTTT,CAWSQLLANSPLHF
TRBJ1-1,.,TRBD1,TRBV29-1,TGCAGCGGGAGGGACAGGGTGTCTGAAGCTTTCTTT,CSGRDRVSEAFF
TRBJ1-1,.,TRBD1,TRBV30,TGTGCCTGGAACAGGGGGACCACTGAAGCTTTCTTT,CAWNRGTTEAFF
TRBJ2-3,.,TRBD2,TRBV9,TGTGCCAGCAGCCCTAGAGCGGGGGGCTGGACAGATACGCAGTATTTT,CASSPRAGGWTDTQYF
TRBJ2-7,.,.,TRBV7-2,TGTGCCAGCAGCGGGCCGAACGTGGACGAGCAGTACTTC,CASSGPNVDEQYF
TRBJ2-1,.,TRBD2,TRBV7-9,TGTGCCAGCAGCCCCCTCGGGACTAGCGGAGGGGCTGAGCAGTTCTTC,CASSPLGTSGGAEQFF
TRBJ1-6,.,.,TRBV19,TGTGCCAGTAGTATATGGACAAATTCACCCCTCCACTTT,CASSIWTNSPLHF
TRBJ2-7,.,TRBD1,TRBV27,TGTGCCAGCAGACCAACAGGGGCAAGCTCCTACGAGCAGTACTTC,CASRPTGASSYEQYF
TRBJ2-3,.,.,TRBV7-9,TGTGCCAGCAGCTTAACCTCTATGTGGGGCCCAGATACGCAGTATTTT,CASSLTSMWGPDTQYF
TRBJ1-2,.,.,TRBV6-1,TGTGCCAGCAGTGAACGGGGGGAGCTTAACTATGGCTACACCTTC,CASSERGELNYGYTF
TRBJ2-2,once,.,TRBV15,TGTGCCACCAGCCGGCAGTACACCGGGGAGCTGTTTTTT,CATSRQYTGELFF
TRBJ1-5,.,TRBD1,TRBV28,TGTGCCAGCAACCCGGACAGGCGAAATCAGCCCCAGCATTTT,CASNPDRRNQPQHF
TRBJ1-1,.,.,TRBV30,TGTGCCTGGAGGCAATGGGGGATGGGGAACACTGAAGCTTTCTTT,CAWRQWGMGNTEAFF
TRBJ2-3,once,TRBD2,TRBV10-1,TGCGCCAGCAGCGCCATAGCGGGGGGGCCGACCGGCACAGATACGCAGTATTTT,CASSAIAGGPTGTDTQYF
TRBJ1-2,.,TRBD1,TRBV9,TGTGCCAGCAGCGTTATAGTATCAGGGGGTGGCTACACCTTC,CASSVIVSGGGYTF
TRBJ2-1,.,TRBD2,TRBV2,TGTGCCAGTTTAGCGGGGGGGTACAATGAGCAGTTCTTC,CASLAGGYNEQFF
TRBJ1-4,.,TRBD1,TRBV6-6,TGTGCCAGCAGTTACGCCAGGGGGGAATACGAAAAACTGTTTTTT,CASSYARGEYEKLFF
TRBJ1-5,.,TRBD1,TRBV6-5,TGTGCCAGCAGGGCGACAGGGTTCGATCAGCCCCAGCATTTT,CASRATGFDQPQHF
TRBJ2-7,few,.,TRBV6-5,TGTGCCAGCAGTCAGAGCTCCTACGAGCAGTACTTC,CASSQSSYEQYF
TRBJ2-2,.,TRBD2,TRBV4-3,TGCGCCAGCAGCCAAGATGGCGGGGGGTTTAACGGGGAGCTGTTTTTT,CASSQDGGGFNGELFF
TRBJ2-3,.,TRBD2,TRBV15,TGTGCCACCAGCAGAAGTCTAGCGGGGGGGCCGGGTACGCAGTATTTT,CATSRSLAGGPGTQYF
TRBJ2-1,few,.,TRBV6-4,TGTGCCAGCAGTGACTCGGTCGGCACAGCTGAGCAGTTCTTC,CASSDSVGTAEQFF
TRBJ1-1,.,.,TRBV7-9,TGTGCCAGCAGGCCCCTGATGGGAGGGGGCACTGAAGCTTTCTTT,CASRPLMGGGTEAFF
TRBJ1-2,.,TRBD1,TRBV7-6,TGTGCCAGCAGCTTCGCAGGTAGACAGGGAAACTATGGCTACACCTTC,CASSFAGRQGNYGYTF
TRBJ1-2,.,.,TRBV6-5,TGTGCCAGCAGAGCCGGAAGCACCTTCTATGGCTACACCTTC,CASRAGSTFYGYTF
TRBJ2-7,.,.,TRBV7-8,TGTGCCAGCAGCTTTAAAAGGGTTTCGGGCGAGCAGTACTTC,CASSFKRVSGEQYF
TRBJ2-3,.,.,TRBV9,TGTGCCAGCAGCGTAGGAAGGGCAAAAAGCACAGATACGCAGTATTTT,CASSVGRAKSTDTQYF
TRBJ2-7,.,.,TRBV28,TGTGCCAGCAGCCCCCCCGGACAGCTTTACGAGCAGTACTTC,CASSPPGQLYEQYF
TRBJ2-7,.,.,TRBV11-2,TGTGCCAGCAGCTTACCCCATTGGGAGCAGTACTTC,CASSLPHWEQYF
TRBJ2-5,.,TRBD2,TRBV9,TGTGCCAGCAGCGTCTCTAGCGGGGTGGAGGAGACCCAGTACTTC,CASSVSSGVEETQYF
TRBJ2-3,.,.,TRBV6-6,TGTGCCACCCACGACCTAAGCACAGATACGCAGTATTTT,CATHDLSTDTQYF
TRBJ1-2,.,.,TRBV5-1,TGCGCCAGCAGCTTGGGAGGGGACTATGGCTACACCTTC,CASSLGGDYGYTF
TRBJ1-1,few,TRBD1,TRBV19,TGTGCCAGTAGTACTCCCAACAGGGGGGGCACTGAAGCTTTCTTT,CASSTPNRGGTEAFF
TRBJ2-2,.,.,TRBV19,TGTGCCAGTATCGAGAGACCCGGGGAGCTGTTTTTT,CASIERPGELFF
TRBJ2-1,.,.,TRBV12-3/TRBV12-4,TGTGCCAGCAGAACACAGGGTGAGCAGTTCTTC,CASRTQGEQFF
TRBJ1-5,.,.,TRBV12-3/TRBV12-4,TGTGCCAGCGGGGAGAATAGCAATCAGCCCCAGCATTTT,CASGENSNQPQHF
TRBJ1-2,once,.,TRBV12-3/TRBV12-4,TGTGCCAGCAGATTGGCCACCTATGGCTACACCTTC,CASRLATYGYTF
TRBJ1-2,.,.,TRBV4-1,TGCGCCAGCAGCTCGGGCTTGGCATGGGGCTACACCTTC,CASSSGLAWGYTF
TRBJ1-5,.,TRBD1,TRBV19,TGTGCCAGTAGTATCTTGACAGGGGGTGGTAATCAGCCCCAGCATTTT,CASSILTGGGNQPQHF
TRBJ1-6,.,TRBD1,TRBV6-5,TGTGCCAGCAGCGCTGACAGGGACAATTCACCCCTCCACTTT,CASSADRDNSPLHF
TRBJ1-2,.,.,TRBV6-5,TGTGCCAGCAGTTACGCGGAAAGAAGGGATGGCTACACCTTC,CASSYAERRDGYTF
TRBJ1-4,.,.,TRBV9,TGTGCCAGCAGCACAACCCCCGGGACACCCAATGAAAAACTGTTTTTT,CASSTTPGTPNEKLFF